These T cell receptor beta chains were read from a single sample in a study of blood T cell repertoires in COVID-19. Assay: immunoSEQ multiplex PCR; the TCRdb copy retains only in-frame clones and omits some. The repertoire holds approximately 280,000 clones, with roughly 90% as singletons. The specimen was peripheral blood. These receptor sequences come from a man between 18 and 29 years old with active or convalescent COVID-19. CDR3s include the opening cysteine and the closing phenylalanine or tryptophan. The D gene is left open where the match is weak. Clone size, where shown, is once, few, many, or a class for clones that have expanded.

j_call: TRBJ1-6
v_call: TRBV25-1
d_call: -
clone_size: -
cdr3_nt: TGTGCCAGCAGTGATCGAGGCAATTCACCCCTCCACTTT
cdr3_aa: CASSDRGNSPLHF

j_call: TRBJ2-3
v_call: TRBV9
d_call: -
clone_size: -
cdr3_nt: TGTGCCAGCAGCGTAGGCAGGGCCGTCACAGATACGCAGTATTTT
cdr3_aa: CASSVGRAVTDTQYF

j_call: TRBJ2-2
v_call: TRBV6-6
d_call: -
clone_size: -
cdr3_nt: TGTGCCAGCTTGCGGGACAGCCAAAACACCGGGGAGCTGTTTTTT
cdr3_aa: CASLRDSQNTGELFF

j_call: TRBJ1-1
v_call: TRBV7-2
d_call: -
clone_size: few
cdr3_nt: TGTGCCAGCAGCAACCAAGGCGGGTTATCTGAAGCTTTCTTT
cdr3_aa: CASSNQGGLSEAFF

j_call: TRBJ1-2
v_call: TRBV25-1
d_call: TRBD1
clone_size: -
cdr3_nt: TGTGCCAGCACTGCCCCCGGGACAGGAGTCTATGGCTACACCTTC
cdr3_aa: CASTAPGTGVYGYTF

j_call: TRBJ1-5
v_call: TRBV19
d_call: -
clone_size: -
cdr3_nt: TGTGCCAGTATTGGCGGGTGGAGTCAGCCCCAGCATTTT
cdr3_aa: CASIGGWSQPQHF

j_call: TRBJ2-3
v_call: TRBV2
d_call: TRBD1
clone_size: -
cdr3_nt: TGTGCCAGCAGCACCGACAGGGTAGTAGCAGATACGCAGTATTTT
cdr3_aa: CASSTDRVVADTQYF

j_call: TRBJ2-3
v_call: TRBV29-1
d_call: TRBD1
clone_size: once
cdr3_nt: TGCAGCGTCCCAGCCATCGACAGGGGGCAAGGGGATACGCAGTATTTT
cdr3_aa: CSVPAIDRGQGDTQYF

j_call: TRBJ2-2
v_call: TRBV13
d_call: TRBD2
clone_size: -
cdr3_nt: TGTGCCAGCAGCTACGGGGGGGCCTCCGGGGAGCTGTTTTTT
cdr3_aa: CASSYGGASGELFF

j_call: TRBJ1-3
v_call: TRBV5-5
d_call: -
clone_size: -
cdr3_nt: TGTGCCAGCCATTCCTCTGGAAACACCATATATTTT
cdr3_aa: CASHSSGNTIYF

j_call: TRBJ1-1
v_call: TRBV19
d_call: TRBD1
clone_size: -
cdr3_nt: TGTGCCAGTAGTACCAGGGGGCTAATCACTGAAGCTTTCTTT
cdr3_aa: CASSTRGLITEAFF

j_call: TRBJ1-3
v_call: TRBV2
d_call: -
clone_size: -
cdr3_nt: TGTGCCAGCAGTGGGGAGATGCCAATCTCCGGAAACACCATATATTTT
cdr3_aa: CASSGEMPISGNTIYF

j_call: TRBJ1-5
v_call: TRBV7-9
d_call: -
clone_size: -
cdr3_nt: TGTGCCAGCAGCTTACAGGGTTACAATCAGCCCCAGCATTTT
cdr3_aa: CASSLQGYNQPQHF

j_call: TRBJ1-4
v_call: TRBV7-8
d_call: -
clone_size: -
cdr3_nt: TGTGCCAGCAGCTTAATTGGGGGGGCAACTAATGAAAAACTGTTTTTT
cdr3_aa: CASSLIGGATNEKLFF

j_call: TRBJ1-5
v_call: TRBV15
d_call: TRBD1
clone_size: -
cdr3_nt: TGTGCCACCAGCAGAGATCCGAACAGGGGTAATCAGCCCCAGCATTTT
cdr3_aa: CATSRDPNRGNQPQHF

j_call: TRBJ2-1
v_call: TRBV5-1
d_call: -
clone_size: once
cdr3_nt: TGCGCCAGCAGTATGGCGGGCCCCTACAATGAGCAGTTCTTC
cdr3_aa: CASSMAGPYNEQFF

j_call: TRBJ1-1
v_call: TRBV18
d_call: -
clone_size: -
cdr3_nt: TGTGCCAGCTCAGGTACAGGGCCCCAGGCTGAAGCTTTCTTT
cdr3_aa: CASSGTGPQAEAFF